This T cell receptor beta chain came from a study of chemoradiotherapy in HPV16-positive cancers. Germline V CDR1 and CDR2: SEHNR, FQNEAQ (reference sequence). Deletions cut 5 bases from V and 1 base from J, with 10 bases between. The CDR3 has 14 residues. Libraries were prepared by immunoSEQ multiplex PCR; TCRdb keeps only in-frame clonotypes and omits some of them. The table shows fewer than 40,000 clones, with around 76% occurring only once. The clonotype was recovered from a human donor with HPV-associated anogenital cancer. The chain employs TRBV7-9 and TRBJ2-3; perhaps TRBD2 as D (5 bases). The source was blood, collected from a patient who underwent chemoradiotherapy. This CDR3 is CASSGAVRTDTQYF. CDR3 DNA sequence: TGTGCCAGCAGCGGAGCGGTACGCACAGATACGCAGTATTTT.